The rows below give T cell receptor beta chains drawn from one sample of a study of preoperative IRX-2 immunotherapy in early breast cancer. Only in-frame clones appear in the TCRdb table, and some are missing; sequencing was by immunoSEQ multiplex PCR. The data hold about 98,000 clones, with approximately 90% observed a single time. This specimen was tumor tissue, taken after IRX-2 immunotherapy. The receptors stem from a human donor with breast cancer. Both conserved end residues are part of each CDR3. D genes are given only for firm matches. The size field is filled for only some rows; it gives once, few, many or a size class.

TRBV7-7	TRBJ2-3	NA	NA	TGTGCCAGCAGCTTAGATAGTAGGGGCAGCAACCGAAAACCAGATACGCAGTATTTT	CASSLDSRGSNRKPDTQYF
TRBV12-5	TRBJ2-7	NA	NA	TGTGCTAGTGGTTTGATTGCCGGGAGCGAGCAGTACTTC	CASGLIAGSEQYF
TRBV5-1	TRBJ2-7	NA	TRBD2	TGCGCCAGCAGCTTGGGTGCGGGAGTATACGGTTTCGAGCAGTACTTC	CASSLGAGVYGFEQYF
TRBV28	TRBJ1-5	once	TRBD1	TGTGCCACCGCCCGACAGGGCACGATCAGCAATCAGCCCCAGCATTTT	CATARQGTISNQPQHF
TRBV10-1	TRBJ2-1	NA	NA	TGCGCCAGCAGTAGGTGGAGGTCCTACAATGAGCAGTTCTTC	CASSRWRSYNEQFF
TRBV19	TRBJ1-4	NA	NA	TGTGCCAGTACGACATACATTAATGAAAAACTGTTTTTT	CASTTYINEKLFF
TRBV6-8	TRBJ1-1	NA	NA	TGTGCCAGCGCGAAGGACGGTTTTACTGAAGCTTTCTTT	CASAKDGFTEAFF
TRBV22-1	TRBJ2-7	once	NA	TGTGCCAGCAGTCGACTAGCGGCCTCCTACGAGCAGTACTTC	CASSRLAASYEQYF
TRBV19	TRBJ2-2	NA	TRBD2	TGTGCCAGTAGCAATTCCGGGACTAGACTCTGGAAGAACACCGGGGAGCTGTTTTTT	CASSNSGTRLWKNTGELFF
TRBV10-2	TRBJ2-5	NA	TRBD1	TGCGCCAGCAGTCCGGGACAGGGGGCCGGGGCCCAGTACTTC	CASSPGQGAGAQYF